The present TCR beta chain was sequenced within a study of blood T cell repertoires in COVID-19. Assay: immunoSEQ multiplex PCR; the TCRdb copy retains only in-frame clones and omits some. The data contain around 94,000 clones, more than 85% of them singletons. After removal of 6 bases from V and 6 bases from J, the junction contained 4 bases not matched to a gene. The CDR3 loop spans 11 amino acids. The germline V gene has CDR1 SQVTM and CDR2 ANQGSEA. This clone was picked up one time. The chain couples TRBV29-1 to TRBJ1-1; TRBD1 matches at 7 bases. This clonotype was sampled from a man between 18 and 29 years old with acute or convalescent COVID-19. Sequencing was done on a sample of peripheral blood. The CDR3 DNA reads TGCAGCGTCGCCGGACAGGCTGAAGCTTTCTTT. This translates into CSVAGQAEAFF.